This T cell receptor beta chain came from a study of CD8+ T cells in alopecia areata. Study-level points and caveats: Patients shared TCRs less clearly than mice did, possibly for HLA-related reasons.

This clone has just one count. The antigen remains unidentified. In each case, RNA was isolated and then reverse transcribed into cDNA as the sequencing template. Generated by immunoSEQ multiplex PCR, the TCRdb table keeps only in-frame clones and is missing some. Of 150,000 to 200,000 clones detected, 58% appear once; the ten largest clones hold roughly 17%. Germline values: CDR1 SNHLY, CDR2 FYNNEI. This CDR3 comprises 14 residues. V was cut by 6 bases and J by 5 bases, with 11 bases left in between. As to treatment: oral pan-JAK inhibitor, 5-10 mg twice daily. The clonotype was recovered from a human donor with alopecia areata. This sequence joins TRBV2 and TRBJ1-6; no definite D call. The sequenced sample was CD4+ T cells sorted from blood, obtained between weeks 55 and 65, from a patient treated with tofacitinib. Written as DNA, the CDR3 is TGTGCCAGCAGCCGCCAGAAAGATAATTCACCCCTCCACTTT. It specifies CASSRQKDNSPLHF.